This T cell receptor (beta chain) was recorded in a study of T cells in Graves' hyperthyroidism and ophthalmopathy. Study-wide results and caveats: Ophthalmopathy and stable hyperthyroidism were told apart by a 13 V-J model.

The sample holds many counts of this clonotype. Antigen specificity is unknown. An end of the junction does not agree with germline; a read error may underlie this. TCR beta CDR3 regions were amplified from RNA. HTBI primers were employed in a first-round RT-PCR of the TCR CDR3. TCRdb re-called the multiplex PCR reads through MiXCR, storing one row per CDR3 protein. The table lists 500,000 to 600,000 distinct CDR3 sequences, roughly a sixth of them singletons. In germline, CDR1 is SGHRS, CDR2 YFSETQ. CDR3 size: 13 residues. The source is a woman aged 18-29 years with Graves' hyperthyroidism. The chain carries TRBV5-1 and TRBJ2-5; D ambiguous. The specimen sequenced was blood. CDR3 sequence (DNA): TGTGCCAGCAGCTTAGGTGCAGGAGAGACCCAGTACTTC. It is translated as CASSLGAGETQYF.